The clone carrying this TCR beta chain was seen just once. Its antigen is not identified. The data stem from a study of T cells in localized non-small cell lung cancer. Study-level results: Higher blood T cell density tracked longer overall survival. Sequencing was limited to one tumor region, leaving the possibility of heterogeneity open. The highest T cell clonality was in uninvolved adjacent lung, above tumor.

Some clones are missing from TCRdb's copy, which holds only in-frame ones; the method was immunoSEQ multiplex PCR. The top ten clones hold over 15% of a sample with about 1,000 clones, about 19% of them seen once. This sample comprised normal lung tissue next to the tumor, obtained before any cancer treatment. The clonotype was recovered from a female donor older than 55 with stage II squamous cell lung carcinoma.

The CDR3 coding sequence is TGCAGCGTTTTTGGGGCGGGAGAGACCCAGTACTTC. It encodes CSVFGAGETQYF. The chain uses TRBV29-1 and TRBJ2-5; either TRBD1 or TRBD2 may fit D (5 bases each). The CDR3 extends over 12 amino acids. Trimming took off 5 bases at V and 4 bases at J, with 11 bases between the two ends. Germline loops: CDR1 SQVTM, CDR2 ANQGSEA.